This TCR beta chain appears in the sequencing data of a study of blood T cells in healthy people across ages. Through a sample-barcoded 5' primer and a J-beta primer mix, a second PCR was run for 7 to 11 cycles. A template-switch adaptor that had 12 random nucleotides put a tag on each cDNA molecule. MiXCR was run by TCRdb on the 5' RACE reads, yielding one entry per CDR3 protein. In the table there are 1,100,000 or so distinct CDR3 sequences, 40% to 55% of which are singletons. Comment on this clonotype: The antigen is unknown. A clone one base away is much larger, so this may be a read error.

General study findings and limits: Aged donors had fewer naive CD4+ cells and lower diversity than long-lived donors. Since the PBMCs were unsorted, naive and antigen-experienced cells could not be conclusively compared.

J was trimmed by 10 bases and V by 2 bases; bases with no gene match: 8. CDR3 length: 14 residues. The germline CDR1 and CDR2 sequences are ENHRY and SYGVKD. The source is a woman between 55 and 75 years old in good health. This chain connects TRBV10-3 to TRBJ2-1; 7 positions match TRBD2. Sequenced material: blood. Here the CDR3 reads CAISETSATYEQFF. CDR3 in DNA: TGTGCCATCAGTGAGACTAGCGCCACCTACGAGCAGTTCTTC.